The next 25 T cell receptor beta chains were all read from a single sample in a study of ipilimumab plus nivolumab after autologous stem cell transplantation. Clones were read by immunoSEQ multiplex PCR, and TCRdb kept only the in-frame ones, dropping some. In the table there are fewer than 45,000 clones, 90% to 95% of which are singletons. Sequenced material: PBMCs, taken in a trial of ipilimumab plus nivolumab as post-transplant consolidation. Receptors were obtained from a male donor with multiple myeloma.

This chain connects TRBV12-5 to TRBJ1-6; D might be TRBD1 (6 bases). The germline CDR1 and CDR2 sequences are LGHNT and FRNRAP. The CDR3 covers 17 residues. Trimming removed 0 bases at V and 3 bases at J, with 12 bases between. Written as DNA, the CDR3 is TGTGCTAGTGGTTTGGTAAAGGGGGACATCTATAATTCACCCCTCCACTTT. Amino acids: CASGLVKGDIYNSPLHF.

This clone has only one observation. The chain has TRBV4-3 and TRBJ2-5, with 12 bases aligning to TRBD2. There are 17 residues in the CDR3. Trimming removed 0 bases from V and 4 bases from J; junction bases left unmatched: 6. Germline-derived CDR1 and CDR2 are LGHNA and YSLEER. The CDR3 region is CASSQDPSGGALETQYF. CDR3 DNA: TGCGCCAGCAGCCAAGACCCTAGCGGGGGGGCTCTAGAGACCCAGTACTTC.

The J gene is TRBJ2-7, the V gene TRBV5-6, with a possible D match to TRBD1 (6 bases). V dropped 4 bases and J dropped 4 bases, with 9 bases sitting between them. The CDR3 spans 12 residues. Germline V gene sequence: CDR1 SGHDT, CDR2 YYEEEE. The CDR3 loop reads CASSQTGYEQYF. CDR3 coding DNA: TGTGCCAGCAGCCAGACAGGTTACGAGCAGTACTTC. Full variable domain (remainder filled in from reference TRBV5-6 and TRBJ2-7): DAGVTQSPTHLIKTRGQQVTLRCSPKSGHDTVSWYQQALGQGPQFIFQYYEEEERQRGNFPDRFSGHQFPNYSSELNVNALLLGDSALYLCASSQTGYEQYFGPGTRLTVT.

This chain links TRBV4-3 with TRBJ2-7; TRBD1 matches 8 bases. Germline CDR1 LGHNA, CDR2 YSLEER. The CDR3 runs to 14 residues. J gave up 2 bases and V 4 bases, and 4 bases lay outside the gene matches. Here the CDR3 DNA reads TGCGCCAGCAGCCGAGACAGGGGAGCCTACGAGCAGTACTTC. Amino acid sequence: CASSRDRGAYEQYF.

The CDR3 loop is CASSFAGLSDEQFF. The CDR3 nucleotides are TGTGCCAGCAGTTTTGCGGGACTCTCCGATGAGCAGTTCTTC. The chain is built from TRBV11-2 and TRBJ2-1, with D perhaps matching TRBD2 (6 bases). CDR1 SGHAT and CDR2 FQNNGV come from the germline V gene. The CDR3 loop spans 14 amino acids. The V and J ends lost 6 bases and 8 bases respectively, with 17 bases between them.

The chain uses TRBV14 and TRBJ2-5, with a weak D call TRBD2 (5 bases). V was cut by 4 bases and J by 7 bases, with 19 bases left in between. CDR1 SGHDN and CDR2 FVKESK come from the germline V gene. This CDR3 is built from 15 residues. The CDR3 bases are TGTGCCAGCAGCCGGAAGAGTACCCGGGGAGTGACCCAGTACTTC. It codes for CASSRKSTRGVTQYF.

The J gene is TRBJ2-2, the V gene TRBV6-6; D may be TRBD1 or TRBD2 (5 bases each). Germline CDR1 MNHNY, CDR2 SVGAGI (reference sequence). V was trimmed by 5 bases and J by 6 bases, leaving 13 bases between them. The CDR3 consists of 14 residues. The CDR3 DNA is TGTGCCAGCAGTCCCGCAGGGAGTCCCGGGGAGCTGTTTTTT. It codes for CASSPAGSPGELFF.

V gene TRBV4-3 combines with J gene TRBJ2-3; tentative D call: TRBD1 (5 bases). With 1 base removed from V and 6 bases from J, the gap between germline ends came to 11 bases. Germline CDR1 is LGHNA and CDR2 is YSLEER. The CDR3 loop spans 14 amino acids. Written as DNA, the CDR3 is TGCGCCAGCAGCCAAGCCCGAGCAGGGGATACGCAGTATTTT. Its protein product is CASSQARAGDTQYF.

V gene TRBV5-1 combines with J gene TRBJ2-2; D ambiguous. From germline, CDR1 is SGHRS and CDR2 YFSETQ. Trimming pared 2 bases from V and 1 base from J, leaving 9 bases between. The CDR3 extends over 15 amino acids. The CDR3 region is CASSFIFGNTGELFF. The CDR3, as DNA: TGCGCCAGCAGCTTTATTTTTGGGAACACCGGGGAGCTGTTTTTT. Together with reference TRBV5-1 and TRBJ2-2, the CDR3 gives the full variable domain: KAGVTQTPRYLIKTRGQQVTLSCSPISGHRSVSWYQQTPGQGLQFLFEYFSETQRNKGNFPGRFSGRQFSNSRSEMNVSTLELGDSALYLCASSFIFGNTGELFFGEGSRLTVL.

V usage is TRBV19 and J usage is TRBJ2-3; D might be TRBD1 (6 bases). This CDR3 is 14 amino acids long. The germline gives CDR1 LNHDA, CDR2 SQIVND (reference sequence). V dropped 7 bases and J dropped 5 bases, with 16 bases sitting between them. CDR3 sequence reads: CASTYRGTEDTQYF. The CDR3 DNA reads TGTGCCAGTACCTATAGGGGGACCGAAGATACGCAGTATTTT. Based on the CDR3 plus reference TRBV19 and TRBJ2-3, the full variable domain is DGGITQSPKYLFRKEGQNVTLSCEQNLNHDAMYWYRQDPGQGLRLIYYSQIVNDFQKGDIAEGYSVSREKKESFPLTVTSAQKNPTAFYLCASTYRGTEDTQYFGPGTRLTVL.

This clone was seen only once. This rearrangement joins TRBV28 to TRBJ2-7; D may be TRBD2 (5 bases). CDR1 and CDR2 (germline): MDHEN, SYDVKM. The length of the CDR3 is 14 residues. V lost 2 bases and J 7 bases, leaving 15 bases between the germline ends. The DNA of the CDR3 is TGTGCCAGCAGTTTACGACAAACCCGGGGAGAGCAGTACTTC. Residues: CASSLRQTRGEQYF.

The V call is TRBV7-8, the J call TRBJ1-2; the match to TRBD1 covers 7 bases. Germline lookup yields CDR1 SGHVS and CDR2 FQNEAQ. The junction had 8 bases not matched to a gene; V was cut back by 4 bases and J by 0 bases. The CDR3 is 16 amino acids. CDR3 nucleotide sequence: TGTGCCAGCAGCTCTTCCGGGACAGCCTCTAACTATGGCTACACCTTC. Its translation: CASSSSGTASNYGYTF.

V is TRBV30 and J is TRBJ1-5, with unresolved D. V lost 3 bases and J lost 1, with 7 bases in between. From germline, CDR1 is GTSNPN and CDR2 SVGIG (reference sequence). CDR3 length: 13 amino acids. The CDR3 region is CAWSRFSNQPQHF. The CDR3 nucleotides are TGTGCCTGGAGCAGGTTCAGCAATCAGCCCCAGCATTTT. The full variable domain, its missing parts supplied by reference TRBV30 and TRBJ1-5, is SQTIHQWPATLVQPVGSPLSLECTVEGTSNPNLYWYRQAAGRGLQLLFYSVGIGQISSEVPQNLSASRPQDRQFILSSKKLLLSDSGFYLCAWSRFSNQPQHFGDGTRLSIL.

With regard to this clone: The junction differs from germline at one of its ends, possibly a read error. The chain employs TRBV5-1 and TRBJ2-3; 8 nucleotides align to TRBD1. The V gene's germline CDR1 is SGHRS and CDR2 YFSETQ. This CDR3 is built from 15 residues. CDR3 in DNA: TGCGCCAGCAGCTTGGTACCCTTCACCACATTACAGGGGGAATTT. It translates to CASSLVPFTTLQGEF. The full variable domain, rest sourced from reference TRBV5-1 and TRBJ2-3, is KAGVTQTPRYLIKTRGQQVTLSCSPISGHRSVSWYQQTPGQGLQFLFEYFSETQRNKGNFPGRFSGRQFSNSRSEMNVSTLELGDSALYLCASSLVPFTTLQGEFGPGTRLTVL.

The chain combines TRBV19 with TRBJ1-5; D unresolved. Germline CDR1 reads LNHDA; CDR2 reads SQIVND (reference sequence). CDR3 length: 12 amino acids. The V gene lost 8 bases and the J gene lost 3 bases, with 8 bases spanning the gap. CDR3 protein: CASGWNNQPQHF. CDR3 coding DNA: TGTGCCAGTGGGTGGAACAATCAGCCCCAGCATTTT.

This chain's CDR3 is CASSFRGAGGAYTIYF. The CDR3 bases are TGTGCCAGCAGCTTCCGAGGGGCAGGGGGCGCCTACACCATATATTTT. This chain connects TRBV11-2 to TRBJ1-3, with 8 nucleotides matching TRBD1. The V gene's germline CDR1 is SGHAT and CDR2 FQNNGV. The CDR3 consists of 16 residues. The trim removed 3 bases at V and 8 bases at J, leaving 12 bases unmatched.

This clone was detected once. V gene TRBV4-2 combines with J gene TRBJ2-2, with D possibly being TRBD1 or TRBD2 (5 bases each). Germline V gene data show CDR1 as LGHNA and CDR2 as YNFKEQ. CDR3 length: 16 residues. V gave up 4 bases and J gave up 4 bases, with 16 bases separating them. The CDR3 region is CASSPRGAIPTGELFF. The CDR3 nucleotides read TGTGCCAGCAGCCCCCGAGGGGCTATCCCCACCGGGGAGCTGTTTTTT.

This CDR3 reads CASSVDPGQANSPLHF. The CDR3 bases are TGTGCCAGCAGCGTAGATCCGGGACAGGCGAATTCACCCCTCCACTTT. V is TRBV9 and J is TRBJ1-6; 8 bases fit TRBD1. Germline CDR1 is SGDLS and CDR2 is YYNGEE. The CDR3 sequence is 16 residues long. The ends lost 0 bases at V and 7 bases at J; junction bases unmatched: 6. Drawing the rest from reference TRBV9 and TRBJ1-6, the complete variable domain is DSGVTQTPKHLITATGQRVTLRCSPRSGDLSVYWYQQSLDQGLQFLIQYYNGEERAKGNILERFSAQQFPDLHSELNLSSLELGDSALYFCASSVDPGQANSPLHFGNGTRLTVT.

This chain uses TRBV4-1 with TRBJ2-7; 7 nucleotides line up with TRBD2. The CDR3 loop spans 16 amino acids. J was trimmed by 0 bases and V by 1 base; bases with no gene match: 6. Germline V gene lookup returns CDR1 MGHRA and CDR2 YSYEKL. This CDR3 reads CASSQGGLADSYEQYF. In DNA, the CDR3 is TGCGCCAGCAGCCAAGGAGGGCTAGCGGACTCCTACGAGCAGTACTTC.

The V call is TRBV19, the J call TRBJ1-1; no clear D. CDR1 is LNHDA and CDR2 is SQIVND in the germline V gene (reference sequence). The CDR3 loop spans 15 amino acids. Trimming cost V 3 bases and J 0 bases, with 11 bases left between them. This CDR3 reads CASSISRALNTEAFF. The CDR3 nucleotides read TGTGCCAGTAGTATCTCCCGGGCTTTGAACACTGAAGCTTTCTTT. The full variable domain, in which reference TRBV19 and TRBJ1-1 provide the parts outside the CDR3, is DGGITQSPKYLFRKEGQNVTLSCEQNLNHDAMYWYRQDPGQGLRLIYYSQIVNDFQKGDIAEGYSVSREKKESFPLTVTSAQKNPTAFYLCASSISRALNTEAFFGQGTRLTVV.

This clone appeared a few times. The chain employs TRBV6-4 and TRBJ2-1; 10 bases agree with TRBD2. The germline V gene has CDR1 MRHNA and CDR2 SNTAGT. V was pared by 7 bases and J by 8 bases, with 11 bases of the junction left unmatched. The CDR3 covers 15 residues. The CDR3 here is CASTNTASGRYEQFF. As DNA, the CDR3 is TGTGCCAGCACTAATACGGCTAGCGGGAGATATGAGCAGTTCTTC.

The V call is TRBV9, the J call TRBJ2-1, with 8 bases that match TRBD2. CDR3 length equals 15 residues. J was trimmed by 1 base and V by 2 bases; bases with no gene match: 2. Germline V CDR1 and CDR2: SGDLS, YYNGEE. In DNA form, the CDR3 reads TGTGCCAGCAGCGTGCGGGGGGAGTCCTACAATGAGCAGTTCTTC. The encoded protein is CASSVRGESYNEQFF.

This chain connects TRBV6-1 to TRBJ1-4, with D unresolved. The CDR3 sequence is 15 residues long. Trimming removed 4 bases at V and 5 bases at J, with 14 bases between. Germline-derived CDR1 and CDR2 are MNHNS and SASEGT. CDR3 protein: CASSGPTTGNEKLFF. The CDR3 DNA follows: TGTGCCAGCAGTGGACCCACTACGGGGAATGAAAAACTGTTTTTT.

The chain combines TRBV29-1 with TRBJ1-1, with 9 bases matching TRBD1. V shed 6 bases, J shed 4 bases, and the junction held 6 bases outside the gene matches. Germline loops: CDR1 SQVTM, CDR2 ANQGSEA. The CDR3 has 13 amino acids. CDR3 in amino acids: CSVITGGGTEAFF. For the CDR3, the DNA is TGCAGCGTAATAACAGGGGGCGGCACTGAAGCTTTCTTT.

This chain connects TRBV28 to TRBJ1-5; a possible D gene is TRBD1 (5 bases). V was trimmed by 2 bases and J by 3 bases, leaving 11 bases between them. In germline, CDR1 is MDHEN, CDR2 SYDVKM. This CDR3 has 15 amino acids. In nucleotides, the CDR3 is TGTGCCAGCAGTTTAAGGGCAGGGCCCAATCAGCCCCAGCATTTT. Its protein product is CASSLRAGPNQPQHF.